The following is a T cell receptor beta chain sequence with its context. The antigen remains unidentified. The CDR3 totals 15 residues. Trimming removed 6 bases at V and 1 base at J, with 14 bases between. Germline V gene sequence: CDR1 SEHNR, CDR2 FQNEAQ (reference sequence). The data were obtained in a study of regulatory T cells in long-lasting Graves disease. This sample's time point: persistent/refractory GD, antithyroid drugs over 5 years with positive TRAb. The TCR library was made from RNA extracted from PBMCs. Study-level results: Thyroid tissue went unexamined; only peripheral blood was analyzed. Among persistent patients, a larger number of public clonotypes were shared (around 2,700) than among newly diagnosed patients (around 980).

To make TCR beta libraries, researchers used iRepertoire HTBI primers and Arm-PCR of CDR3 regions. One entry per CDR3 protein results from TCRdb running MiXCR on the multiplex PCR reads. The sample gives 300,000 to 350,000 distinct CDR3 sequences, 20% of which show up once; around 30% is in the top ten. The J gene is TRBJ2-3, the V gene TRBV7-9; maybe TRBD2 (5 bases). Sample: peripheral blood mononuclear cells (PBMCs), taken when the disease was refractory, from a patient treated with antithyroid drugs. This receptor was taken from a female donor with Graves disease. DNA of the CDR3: TGTGCCAGCAGTTCCAGCGGTCCGGGCACAGATACGCAGTATTTT. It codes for CASSSSGPGTDTQYF.